The 10 T cell receptor beta chains given below trace back to one sample, sequenced in a study of T cells in Graves' hyperthyroidism and ophthalmopathy. Amplification of TCR beta CDR3 regions was performed using RNA transcripts as template. The TCR CDR3 was amplified in a first-round RT-PCR using the HTBI primer set. TCRdb reprocessed the multiplex PCR reads via MiXCR and lists one record per CDR3 protein. This table holds about 360,000 distinct CDR3 sequences, less than 15% found once. The source material was blood. Every receptor here comes from a young woman with Graves' hyperthyroidism.

This clonotype was recorded only once. The chain recombines TRBV4-1 with TRBJ2-7; the D gene could be TRBD1 or TRBD2 (6 bases each). V shed 1 base and J shed 7 bases, with 8 bases lying between them. The CDR3 loop spans 12 amino acids. CDR1 and CDR2 from the germline V gene are MGHRA and YSYEKL. The CDR3 protein is CASSQVGGEQYF. CDR3 sequence (DNA): TGCGCCAGCAGCCAAGTAGGGGGGGAGCAGTACTTC.

In this sample, this clonotype turned up many times. The chain joins TRBV3-1 to TRBJ1-6, with D hard to call. The ends were cut back, 0 bases at V and 9 bases at J, with 12 bases in the middle. Germline CDR1 reads LGHDT; CDR2 reads YNNKEL (reference sequence). The CDR3 extends over 15 amino acids. Here the CDR3 reads CASSQDDGWFSPLHF. The DNA for the CDR3 is TGTGCCAGCAGCCAAGATGACGGATGGTTTTCACCCCTCCACTTT. Looking up the rest from reference TRBV3-1 and TRBJ1-6 gives the full variable domain: DTAVSQTPKYLVTQMGNDKSIKCEQNLGHDTMYWYKQDSKKFLKIMFSYNNKELIINETVPNRFSPKSPDKAHLNLHINSLELGDSAVYFCASSQDDGWFSPLHFGNGTRLTVT.

The rearrangement links TRBV6-5 to TRBJ1-4; D ambiguous. V was trimmed by 0 bases and J by 5 bases, leaving 10 bases between them. The V gene's germline CDR1 is MNHEY and CDR2 SVGAGI. The CDR3 is 15 amino acids. The CDR3 sequence is CASSYSGVGNEKLFF. CDR3 sequence (DNA): TGTGCCAGCAGTTACTCCGGAGTTGGGAATGAAAAACTGTTTTTT.

Ten or more counts support this clonotype. The rearrangement links TRBV6-1 to TRBJ2-5; 9 bases align to TRBD1. The J segment lost 4 bases and the V segment lost 3 bases, leaving 6 bases of the junction unmatched. The germline V gene has CDR1 MNHNS and CDR2 SASEGT. The CDR3 sequence is 15 residues long. CDR3 sequence reads: CASSDWGQGGETQYF. The CDR3 nucleotides read TGTGCCAGCAGTGACTGGGGACAGGGTGGAGAGACCCAGTACTTC.

In this sample, this clonotype turned up many times. The V and J genes are TRBV28 and TRBJ2-7; TRBD1 is a possible D gene (6 bases). The CDR3 is 14 residues long. Germline V lookup: CDR1 MDHEN, CDR2 SYDVKM. Trimming left V 7 bases short and J 2 bases short, with 15 bases between. The CDR3 coding sequence is TGTGCCAGCACGTCGCCCGGGACAACCTACGAGCAGTACTTC. Translating gives CASTSPGTTYEQYF.

The chain couples TRBV4-1 to TRBJ1-2; D not certain. Germline V CDR1 and CDR2: MGHRA, YSYEKL. The length of the CDR3 is 15 residues. V lost 4 bases to trimming and J lost 3 bases, with 15 bases between them. The CDR3 here is CASSPQSEIDYGYTF. For the CDR3, the DNA is TGCGCCAGCAGCCCTCAGTCGGAGATTGACTATGGCTACACCTTC.

The chain links TRBV30 to TRBJ2-7; 11 bases line up with TRBD1. The germline V gene has CDR1 GTSNPN and CDR2 SVGIG (reference sequence). V shed 0 bases and J 4 bases; nucleotides not matched to a gene: 2. This CDR3 is built from 14 residues. The CDR3 DNA sequence: TGTGCCTGGAGTGTGGGGACAGGGGGTTACGAGCAGTACTTC. Amino acid sequence: CAWSVGTGGYEQYF.

This clonotype was recorded many times. The chain couples TRBV12-3 or TRBV12-4 to TRBJ1-4, with D unclear. The CDR3 has 16 residues. V lost 3 bases to trimming and J lost 10 bases, with 21 bases between them. CDR3 coding DNA: TGTGCCAGCAGTTTGGAGGGAAGGGTGGACGGTCGAAAACTGTTTTTT. Encoded protein: CASSLEGRVDGRKLFF.

This clonotype was recorded at least ten times. The chain has TRBV27 and TRBJ1-2, with 10 bases identical to TRBD1. The CDR3 runs to 14 residues. CDR1 and CDR2 (germline): MNHEY, SMNVEV (reference sequence). With 8 bases clipped from V and 7 bases from J, the junction kept 10 bases outside the gene matches. The CDR3 DNA is TGTGCCAGCGCACGACAGGGGGCTCTGGGTGGCTACACCTTC. This gives the protein CASARQGALGGYTF.

In this sample, this clonotype turned up many times. This chain uses TRBV20-1 with TRBJ2-3; no reliable D call. Trimming took 3 bases from V and 3 from J, leaving 16 bases between them. The germline V gene encodes CDR1 DFQATT and CDR2 SNEGSKA (reference sequence). This CDR3 comprises 15 residues. The CDR3 region is CSASGGAGRTDTQYF. DNA of the CDR3: TGCAGTGCTAGCGGCGGCGCCGGACGAACAGATACGCAGTATTTT.